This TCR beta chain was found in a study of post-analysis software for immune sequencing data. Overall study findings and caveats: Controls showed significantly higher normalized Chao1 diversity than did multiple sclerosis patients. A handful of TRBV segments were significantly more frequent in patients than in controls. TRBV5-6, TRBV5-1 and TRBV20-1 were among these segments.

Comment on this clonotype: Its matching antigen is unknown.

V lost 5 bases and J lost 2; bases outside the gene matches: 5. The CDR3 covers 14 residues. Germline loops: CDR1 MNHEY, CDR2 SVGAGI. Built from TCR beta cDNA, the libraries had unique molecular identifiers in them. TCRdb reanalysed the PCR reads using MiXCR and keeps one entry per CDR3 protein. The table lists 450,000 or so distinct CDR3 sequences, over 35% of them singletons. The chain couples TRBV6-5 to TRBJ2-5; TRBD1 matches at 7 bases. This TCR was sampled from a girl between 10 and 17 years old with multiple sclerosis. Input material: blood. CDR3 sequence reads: CASSKGTAQETQYF. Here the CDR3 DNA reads TGTGCCAGCAGTAAAGGGACAGCTCAAGAGACCCAGTACTTC.